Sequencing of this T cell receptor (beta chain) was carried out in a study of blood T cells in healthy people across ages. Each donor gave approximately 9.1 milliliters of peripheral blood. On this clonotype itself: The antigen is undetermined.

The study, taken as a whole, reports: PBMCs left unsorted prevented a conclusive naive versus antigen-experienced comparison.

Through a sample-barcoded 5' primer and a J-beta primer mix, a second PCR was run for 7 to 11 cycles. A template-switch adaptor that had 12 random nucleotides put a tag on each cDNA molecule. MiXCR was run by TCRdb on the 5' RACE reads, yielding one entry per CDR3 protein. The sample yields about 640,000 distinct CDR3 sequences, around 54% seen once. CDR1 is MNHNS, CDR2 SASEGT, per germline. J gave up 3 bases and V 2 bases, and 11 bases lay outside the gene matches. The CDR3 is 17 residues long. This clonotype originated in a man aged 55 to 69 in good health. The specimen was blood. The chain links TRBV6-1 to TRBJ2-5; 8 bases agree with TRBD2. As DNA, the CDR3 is TGTGCCAGCAGTGAAAGCGTTGGCGGGGGGCTCAAAGAGACCCAGTACTTC. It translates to CASSESVGGGLKETQYF.